These 27 T cell receptor beta chains were all obtained from the same sample, sequenced in a study of beta chain features in type 1 diabetes. The entirety of the isolated RNA underwent reverse transcription, so expressed TCRB transcripts were sequenced. Sequencing used immunoSEQ multiplex PCR; TCRdb keeps in-frame clones, though not all of them. The table has about 160,000 clones, 10% to 13% seen once. Their antigens are not known. Findings and limits, study-wide: A moderate, significant TCRB CDR3 shortening appeared in type 1 diabetes across four CD4+ subsets.

Specimen: central memory CD4+ T cells from blood. Source of these receptors: a man aged 25-45 years with type 1 diabetes.

The chain couples TRBV5-1 to TRBJ1-2, with D unresolved. V lost 1 base, J lost 8 bases, and 9 bases lay in between. The CDR3 length is 12 residues. Germline V gene sequence: CDR1 SGHRS, CDR2 YFSETQ. The CDR3 reads CASSLKESGYTF. In nucleotides, the CDR3 is TGCGCCAGCAGCTTGAAAGAGAGCGGCTACACCTTC.

The V call is TRBV25-1, the J call TRBJ1-5, with unresolved D. Per the germline V gene, CDR1 is MGHDK and CDR2 is SYGVNS. V was trimmed by 1 base and J by 5 bases, leaving 6 bases between them. CDR3 length: 13 amino acids. In DNA form, the CDR3 reads TGTGCCAGCAGTGAATGGGAGGATCAGCCCCAGCATTTT. This sequence encodes CASSEWEDQPQHF.

The CDR3, as DNA: TGCGCCAGCGGCATGAGAGCGGGGCAAGAGACCCAGTACTTC. This translates into CASGMRAGQETQYF. The chain carries TRBV5-1 and TRBJ2-5; TRBD2 aligns across 7 bases. From germline, CDR1 is SGHRS and CDR2 YFSETQ. With V trimmed by 7 bases and J by 2 bases, 8 bases remained unmatched. This CDR3 region has 14 residues.

This clone was counted only a few times. V is TRBV29-1 and J is TRBJ2-1; D gene ambiguous. CDR1 is SQVTM and CDR2 is ANQGSEA in the germline V gene. The CDR3 spans 11 residues. Trimming cost V 5 bases and J 3 bases, with 5 bases left between them. The CDR3 is CSVLYYNEQFF. DNA for the CDR3: TGCAGCGTTCTATACTACAATGAGCAGTTCTTC.

V usage is TRBV5-4 and J usage is TRBJ1-2; no definite D call. The V end lost 4 bases, the J end lost 6 bases, and 13 bases lay between the germline ends. In germline, CDR1 is SGHNT, CDR2 YYREEE (reference sequence). There are 13 residues in the CDR3. The chain's CDR3 is CASSRLERNGYTF. The DNA for the CDR3 is TGTGCCAGCAGCCGCCTGGAGAGAAATGGCTACACCTTC.

The chain is built from TRBV5-1 and TRBJ1-4, with D maybe TRBD1 (5 bases). Trimming cost V 0 bases and J 0 bases, with 15 bases left between them. CDR1 is SGHRS, CDR2 YFSETQ, per germline. This CDR3 is built from 18 residues. The CDR3 loop is CASSLVAGRGTTNEKLFF. The DNA for the CDR3 is TGCGCCAGCAGCTTGGTGGCGGGGCGCGGGACAACTAATGAAAAACTGTTTTTT.

The chain employs TRBV6-5 and TRBJ1-1; 8 bases align to TRBD1. Losses at the gene ends were 1 base for V and 5 bases for J; bases not matched to a gene: 9. The CDR3 has 16 amino acids. Looked up from germline, CDR1 is MNHEY and CDR2 is SVGAGI. CDR3 loop: CASSYFGQGARTEAFF. Here the CDR3 DNA reads TGTGCCAGCAGTTACTTCGGGCAGGGGGCTCGAACTGAAGCTTTCTTT.

This clone came up a few times. This chain links TRBV2 with TRBJ2-7; a weak D match, TRBD2 (5 bases). The CDR3 spans 12 residues. The V end was cut by 6 bases, the J end by 6 bases, with 12 bases between. The germline V gene has CDR1 SNHLY and CDR2 FYNNEI. The CDR3 loop reads CASRELAIEQYF. CDR3 nucleotide sequence: TGTGCCAGCAGGGAGCTAGCAATCGAGCAGTACTTC.

This CDR3 reads CASSIDRDNYEQYF. CDR3 sequence (DNA): TGTGCCAGTAGTATAGATCGAGACAACTACGAGCAGTACTTC. The chain links TRBV19 to TRBJ2-7, with unresolved D. The CDR3 runs 14 residues. Germline CDR1 and CDR2: LNHDA and SQIVND (reference sequence). Trimming shortened V by 0 bases and J by 3 bases, and 9 bases separated the two germline ends.

This clone was counted a few times. V gene TRBV28 combines with J gene TRBJ2-4, with D perhaps matching TRBD2 (6 bases). Germline values: CDR1 MDHEN, CDR2 SYDVKM. V lost 8 bases to trimming and J lost 5 bases, with 16 bases between them. The CDR3 has 14 residues. This chain's CDR3 is CASDTSSGQNIQYF. The CDR3 nucleotides are TGTGCCAGCGATACCTCCAGCGGGCAAAACATTCAGTACTTC.

This clone was counted a few times. The gene calls are TRBV15 and TRBJ2-7, with 8 bases fitting TRBD2. The CDR3 consists of 13 residues. Germline CDR1 LNHNV, CDR2 YYDKDF (reference sequence). The V and J ends lost 4 bases and 3 bases, in that order; junction bases with no gene match: 2. CDR3: CATSKTSGYEQYF. CDR3 DNA sequence: TGTGCCACCAGCAAAACTAGCGGCTACGAGCAGTACTTC.

This clone showed up just a few times. The chain carries TRBV28 and TRBJ2-7, with a weak D call TRBD1 (6 bases). CDR1 and CDR2 from the germline V gene are MDHEN and SYDVKM. The CDR3 loop spans 14 amino acids. V lost 8 bases and J lost 2, with 16 bases in between. This CDR3 reads CASASAGGPYEQYF. Here the CDR3 DNA reads TGTGCCAGCGCCTCGGCTGGGGGCCCCTACGAGCAGTACTTC.

This sequence joins TRBV19 and TRBJ2-7; 8 nucleotides agree with TRBD1. V dropped 5 bases and J dropped 3; count of bases not matched to a gene: 12. Germline lookup yields CDR1 LNHDA and CDR2 SQIVND (reference sequence). The CDR3 has 16 residues. This CDR3 reads CASSERQGALLYEQYF. CDR3 DNA: TGTGCCAGTAGTGAGAGGCAGGGGGCCCTCCTCTACGAGCAGTACTTC.

This clone was counted only a few times. CDR3 in DNA: TGTGCCAGCAGCTCGTCACTATTGATCGAGACCCAGTACTTC. It codes for CASSSSLLIETQYF. The chain joins TRBV5-6 to TRBJ2-5; no reliable D call. Germline V gene data show CDR1 as SGHDT and CDR2 as YYEEEE. The CDR3 has 14 residues. The ends were cut back, 3 bases at V and 5 bases at J, with 14 bases in the middle.

The chain joins TRBV5-6 to TRBJ2-7; TRBD1 is a possible D gene (6 bases). The CDR3 runs 15 residues. V lost 3 bases, J lost 3 bases, and 16 bases lay in between. Per the germline V gene, CDR1 is SGHDT and CDR2 is YYEEEE. CDR3 protein: CASSSLGHSDYEQYF. The CDR3 coding sequence is TGTGCCAGCAGCTCCCTGGGACATTCCGACTACGAGCAGTACTTC.

The chain recombines TRBV18 with TRBJ2-3; TRBD1 agrees at 8 bases. V shed 6 bases, J shed 2 bases, and the junction held 10 bases outside the gene matches. Germline V lookup: CDR1 KGHSH, CDR2 LQKENI. The CDR3 has 16 amino acids. CDR3 nucleotide sequence: TGTGCCAGCTCTCGTCCCGGGACAGGATACACAGATACGCAGTATTTT. It yields the protein CASSRPGTGYTDTQYF.

This clone was seen only a few times. V usage is TRBV7-8 and J usage is TRBJ2-7; D is possibly TRBD2 (5 bases). Germline CDR1 SGHVS, CDR2 FQNEAQ. Trimming removed 3 bases at V and 2 bases at J, with 11 bases between. This CDR3 has 14 amino acids. As DNA, the CDR3 is TGTGCCAGCAGCTTCAGGCGGGCTCCCTACGAGCAGTACTTC. It encodes CASSFRRAPYEQYF. The full variable domain, in which reference TRBV7-8 and TRBJ2-7 provide the parts outside the CDR3, is GAGVSQSPRYKVAKRGQDVALRCDPISGHVSLFWYQQALGQGPEFLTYFQNEAQLDKSGLPSDRFFAERPEGSVSTLKIQRTQQEDSAVYLCASSFRRAPYEQYFGPGTRLTVT.

The rearrangement joins TRBV18 to TRBJ2-7; the D gene is possibly TRBD1 (6 bases). With 0 bases removed from V and 0 bases from J, the gap between germline ends came to 6 bases. The CDR3 is 14 residues long. CDR1 KGHSH and CDR2 LQKENI come from the germline V gene. The CDR3 bases are TGTGCCAGCTCACCACCAGGGGGCTCCTACGAGCAGTACTTC. Its protein product is CASSPPGGSYEQYF.

Concerning this clone itself: This CDR3 is also generated by other DNA sequences in the sample. The chain uses TRBV7-2 and TRBJ2-5; D gene uncertain. The V end lost 6 bases, the J end lost 2 bases, and 4 bases lay between the germline ends. Germline V gives CDR1 SGHTA, CDR2 FQGNSA. The CDR3 has 11 residues. The CDR3 protein is CASSLQETQYF. For the CDR3, the DNA is TGTGCCAGCAGTCTTCAAGAGACCCAGTACTTC.

This chain joins TRBV28 and TRBJ2-1, with D unclear. This CDR3 contains 14 residues. Germline V gene data show CDR1 as MDHEN and CDR2 as SYDVKM. Trimming took off 9 bases at V and 0 bases at J, with 12 bases between the two ends. Written as DNA, the CDR3 is TGTGCCAGTACCGCGGTAGTCTCCTACAATGAGCAGTTCTTC. It is translated as CASTAVVSYNEQFF.

The table lists this clone with a few counts. V and J are TRBV4-1 and TRBJ1-5, with 7 nucleotides matching TRBD1. CDR3 length: 15 residues. The ends lost 3 bases at V and 6 bases at J; junction bases unmatched: 8. CDR1 is MGHRA and CDR2 is YSYEKL in the germline V gene. The CDR3 DNA follows: TGCGCCAGCAGCCAGGATGACAGGGAAGGTCAGCCCCAGCATTTT. It yields the protein CASSQDDREGQPQHF.

The chain is built from TRBV7-9 and TRBJ1-1; the D gene is possibly TRBD1 (6 bases). V was cut by 5 bases and J by 0 bases, with 10 bases left in between. The CDR3 covers 14 residues. CDR1 and CDR2 from the germline V gene are SEHNR and FQNEAQ (reference sequence). CDR3 loop: CASSVGQMNTEAFF. In DNA, the CDR3 is TGTGCCAGCAGCGTAGGACAGATGAACACTGAAGCTTTCTTT.

With regard to this clone: Other DNA variants within this sample encode the same CDR3. J is TRBJ2-5 and V is TRBV6-6, with D hard to call. CDR3 length: 10 residues. Germline values: CDR1 MNHNY, CDR2 SVGAGI (reference sequence). V was clipped by 5 bases and J by 5 bases, with 3 bases between them. The CDR3 spells CASSRETQYF. The CDR3 DNA sequence: TGTGCCAGCAGTCGTGAGACCCAGTACTTC.

This clone was counted a few times. The chain links TRBV7-2 to TRBJ2-4, with D perhaps matching TRBD2 (5 bases). Trimming cost V 1 base and J 12 bases, with 10 bases left between them. This CDR3 is built from 12 residues. CDR1 and CDR2 (germline): SGHTA, FQGNSA. As DNA, the CDR3 is TGTGCCAGCAGCTTAGGGCGGGCCGATCAGTACTTC. Its protein is CASSLGRADQYF.

The J gene is TRBJ2-7, the V gene TRBV7-8; unclear D gene. The CDR3 has 15 amino acids. The germline gives CDR1 SGHVS, CDR2 FQNEAQ. V was trimmed by 3 bases and J by 0 bases, leaving 12 bases between them. The CDR3 coding sequence is TGTGCCAGCAGCTTTGTTACCGCTAGCTCCTACGAGCAGTACTTC. It is translated as CASSFVTASSYEQYF. Complete variable domain (other parts from reference TRBV7-8 and TRBJ2-7): GAGVSQSPRYKVAKRGQDVALRCDPISGHVSLFWYQQALGQGPEFLTYFQNEAQLDKSGLPSDRFFAERPEGSVSTLKIQRTQQEDSAVYLCASSFVTASSYEQYFGPGTRLTVT.

This clone was seen more than once but under ten times. The chain joins TRBV28 to TRBJ2-1, with 12 bases that match TRBD2. V trimming: 6 bases; J trimming: 2 bases; junction bases outside the gene matches: 5. There are 16 residues in the CDR3. Germline V gene lookup returns CDR1 MDHEN and CDR2 SYDVKM. The CDR3, as DNA: TGTGCCAGCAGCCGTACTAGCGGGAGGACCTACAATGAGCAGTTCTTC. Encoded protein: CASSRTSGRTYNEQFF.

The table lists this clone with a few counts. The V and J genes are TRBV7-3 and TRBJ1-2; D is perhaps TRBD1 (5 bases). Germline V gene sequence: CDR1 SGHTA, CDR2 FQGTGA. CDR3 length equals 15 residues. V lost 5 bases and J lost 0, with 13 bases in between. This chain's CDR3 is CASSPGGATNYGYTF. The DNA for the CDR3 is TGTGCCAGCAGCCCCGGCGGGGCTACTAACTATGGCTACACCTTC.